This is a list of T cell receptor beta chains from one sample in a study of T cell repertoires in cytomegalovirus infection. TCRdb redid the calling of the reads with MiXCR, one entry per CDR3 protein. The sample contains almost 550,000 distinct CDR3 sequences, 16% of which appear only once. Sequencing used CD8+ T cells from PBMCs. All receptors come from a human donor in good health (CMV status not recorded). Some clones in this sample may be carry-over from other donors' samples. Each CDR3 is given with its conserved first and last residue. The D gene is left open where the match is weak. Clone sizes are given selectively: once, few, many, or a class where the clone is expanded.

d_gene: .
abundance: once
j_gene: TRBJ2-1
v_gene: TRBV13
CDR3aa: CASSVNLNGTRAGNEQFF
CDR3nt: TGTGCCAGCAGCGTAAATCTAAACGGGACGCGGGCGGGAAATGAGCAGTTCTTC

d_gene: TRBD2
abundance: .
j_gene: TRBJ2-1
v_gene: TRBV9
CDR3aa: CASSPRGLAGGDNEQFF
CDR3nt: TGTGCCAGCAGCCCCCGAGGACTAGCGGGAGGGGACAATGAGCAGTTCTTC

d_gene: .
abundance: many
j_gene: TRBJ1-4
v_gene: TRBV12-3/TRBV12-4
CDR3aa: CASSLSAGMVEKLFF
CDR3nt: TGTGCCAGCAGTTTATCGGCAGGGATGGTTGAAAAACTGTTTTTT

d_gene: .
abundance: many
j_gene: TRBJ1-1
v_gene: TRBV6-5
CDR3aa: CASSRGFGTEAFF
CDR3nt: TGTGCCAGCAGTCGGGGGTTTGGAACTGAAGCTTTCTTT

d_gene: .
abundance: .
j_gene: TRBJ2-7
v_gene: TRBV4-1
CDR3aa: CASSQEGAGGPRQYF
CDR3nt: TGCGCCAGCAGCCAAGAAGGAGCAGGCGGGCCGAGGCAGTACTTC

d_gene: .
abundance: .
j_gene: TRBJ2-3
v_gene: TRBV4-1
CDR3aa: CASSQELPGGDTQYF
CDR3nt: TGCGCCAGCAGCCAAGAACTCCCCGGGGGAGATACGCAGTATTTT

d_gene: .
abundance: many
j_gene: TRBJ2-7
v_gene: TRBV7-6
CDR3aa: CASSLATSSYEQYF
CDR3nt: TGTGCCAGCAGCTTAGCGACTTCCTCCTACGAGCAGTACTTC

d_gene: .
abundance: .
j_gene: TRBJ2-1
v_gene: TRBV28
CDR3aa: CASSLDGGNEQFF
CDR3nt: TGTGCCAGCAGTTTAGACGGAGGTAATGAGCAGTTCTTC

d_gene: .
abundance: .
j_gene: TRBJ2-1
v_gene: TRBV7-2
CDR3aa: CARSKNILSNNETFF
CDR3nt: TGTGCCAGAAGCAAAAATATCTTGTCGAATAACGAGACGTTCTTC

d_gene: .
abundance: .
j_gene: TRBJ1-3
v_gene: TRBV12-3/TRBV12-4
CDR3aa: CASSFTPGRAGNTIYF
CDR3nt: TGTGCCAGCAGTTTCACCCCAGGGAGGGCTGGAAACACCATATATTTT

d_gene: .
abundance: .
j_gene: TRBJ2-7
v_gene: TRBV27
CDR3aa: CASRHERNSYEQYF
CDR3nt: TGTGCCAGCAGGCACGAACGGAACTCCTACGAGCAGTACTTC

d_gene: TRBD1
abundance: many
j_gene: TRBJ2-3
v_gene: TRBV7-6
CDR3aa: CASSPRDRVGDTQYF
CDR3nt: TGTGCCAGCAGCCCCCGGGACAGGGTTGGAGATACGCAGTATTTT

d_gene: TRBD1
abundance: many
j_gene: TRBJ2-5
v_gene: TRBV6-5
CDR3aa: CASSYRGRETQYF
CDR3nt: TGTGCCAGCAGTTACAGGGGGCGGGAGACCCAGTACTTC

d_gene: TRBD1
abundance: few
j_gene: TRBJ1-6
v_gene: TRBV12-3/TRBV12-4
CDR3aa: CASSFGTEYCF
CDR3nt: TGTGCCAGCAGTTTTGGGACAGAGTATTGCTTT

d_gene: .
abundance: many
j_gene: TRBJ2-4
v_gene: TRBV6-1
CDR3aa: CASRAGTLQYF
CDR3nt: TGTGCCAGCAGGGCAGGGACCCTTCAGTACTTC

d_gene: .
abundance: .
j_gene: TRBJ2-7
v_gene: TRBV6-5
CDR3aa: CASSYSGLTYEQYF
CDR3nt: TGTGCCAGCAGTTACTCTGGGCTCACCTACGAGCAGTACTTC

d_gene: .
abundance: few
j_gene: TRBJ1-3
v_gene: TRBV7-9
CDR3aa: CASSLGGRNGNTIYF
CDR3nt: TGTGCCAGCAGCCTTGGGGGACGTAATGGAAACACCATATATTTT

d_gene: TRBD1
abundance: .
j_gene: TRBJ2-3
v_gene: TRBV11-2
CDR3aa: CASRLTGGNADTQYF
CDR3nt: TGTGCCAGCAGATTGACAGGGGGTAACGCAGATACGCAGTATTTT

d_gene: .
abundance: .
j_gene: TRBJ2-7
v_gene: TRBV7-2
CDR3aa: CARSNPAAWGHRSYEQYF
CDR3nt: TGTGCCCGCAGCAATCCTGCCGCATGGGGACATAGAAGCTACGAGCAGTACTTC

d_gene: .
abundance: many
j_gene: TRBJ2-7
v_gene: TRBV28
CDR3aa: CASSLKGTEQYF
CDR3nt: TGTGCCAGCAGTTTAAAGGGAACCGAGCAGTACTTC

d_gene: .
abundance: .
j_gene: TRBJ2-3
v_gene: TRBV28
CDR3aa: CASRLGGANSHTQYF
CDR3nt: TGTGCCAGCAGACTTGGGGGAGCAAATTCACATACGCAGTATTTT

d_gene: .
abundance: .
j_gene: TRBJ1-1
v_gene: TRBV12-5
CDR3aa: CASGFLALNTEAFF
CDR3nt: TGTGCTAGTGGTTTTTTGGCATTGAACACTGAAGCTTTCTTT

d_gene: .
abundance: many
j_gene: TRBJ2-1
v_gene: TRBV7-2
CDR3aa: CASSSGGGVTYNEQFF
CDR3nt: TGTGCCAGCAGCTCTGGGGGGGGCGTCACCTACAATGAGCAGTTCTTC

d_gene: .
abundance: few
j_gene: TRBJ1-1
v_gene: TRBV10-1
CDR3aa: CASPGQMNTEAFF
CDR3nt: TGCGCCAGCCCTGGACAGATGAACACTGAAGCTTTCTTT

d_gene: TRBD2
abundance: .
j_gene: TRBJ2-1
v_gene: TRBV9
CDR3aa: CASSVHGGSTYNEQFF
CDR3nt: TGTGCCAGCAGCGTACACGGCGGGAGCACCTACAATGAGCAGTTCTTC

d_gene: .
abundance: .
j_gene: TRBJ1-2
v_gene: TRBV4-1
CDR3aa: CASSQDREVYGYTF
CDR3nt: TGCGCCAGCAGCCAAGATCGGGAGGTATATGGCTACACCTTC

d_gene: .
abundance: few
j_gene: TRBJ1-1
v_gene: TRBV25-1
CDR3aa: CASSDVSTGNTEAFF
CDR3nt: TGTGCCAGCAGTGACGTTAGTACAGGGAACACTGAAGCTTTCTTT